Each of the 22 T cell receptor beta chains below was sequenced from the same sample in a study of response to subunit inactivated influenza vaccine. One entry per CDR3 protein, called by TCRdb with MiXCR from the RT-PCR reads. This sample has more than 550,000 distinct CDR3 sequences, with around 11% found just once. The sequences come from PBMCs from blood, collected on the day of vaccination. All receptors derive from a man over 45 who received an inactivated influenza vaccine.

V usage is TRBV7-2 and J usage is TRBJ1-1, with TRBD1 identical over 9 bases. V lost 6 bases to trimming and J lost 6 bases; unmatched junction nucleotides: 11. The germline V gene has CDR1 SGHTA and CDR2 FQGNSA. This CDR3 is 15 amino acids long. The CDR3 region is CASSTTGQGIAEAFF. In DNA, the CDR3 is TGTGCCAGCAGTACGACGGGACAGGGAATAGCTGAAGCTTTCTTT.

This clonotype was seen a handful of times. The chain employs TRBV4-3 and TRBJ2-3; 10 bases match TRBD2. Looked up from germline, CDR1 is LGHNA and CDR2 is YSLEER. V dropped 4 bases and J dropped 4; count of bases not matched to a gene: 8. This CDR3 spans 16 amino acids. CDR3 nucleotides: TGCGCCAGCAGCCGGTTAGCGGGAGGAGGAGCAGATACGCAGTATTTT. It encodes CASSRLAGGGADTQYF.

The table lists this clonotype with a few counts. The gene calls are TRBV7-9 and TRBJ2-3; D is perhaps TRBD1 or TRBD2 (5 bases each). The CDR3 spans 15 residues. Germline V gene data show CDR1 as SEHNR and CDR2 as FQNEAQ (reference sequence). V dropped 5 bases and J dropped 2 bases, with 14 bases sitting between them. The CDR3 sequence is CASSPLGRATDTQYF. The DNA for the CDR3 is TGTGCCAGCAGCCCCCTGGGGCGGGCCACAGATACGCAGTATTTT.

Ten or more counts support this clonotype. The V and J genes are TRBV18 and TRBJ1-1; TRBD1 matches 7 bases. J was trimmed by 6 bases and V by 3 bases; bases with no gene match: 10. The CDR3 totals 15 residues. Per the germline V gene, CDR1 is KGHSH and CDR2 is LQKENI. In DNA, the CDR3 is TGTGCCAGCTCACCCACAGGGGTTGGGGTGGCTGAAGCTTTCTTT. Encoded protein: CASSPTGVGVAEAFF.

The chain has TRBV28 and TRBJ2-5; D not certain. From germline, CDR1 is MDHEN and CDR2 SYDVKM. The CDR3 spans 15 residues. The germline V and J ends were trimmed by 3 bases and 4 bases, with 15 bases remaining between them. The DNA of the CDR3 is TGTGCCAGCAGTTTGGTCGTAGGAGTATCAGAGACCCAGTACTTC. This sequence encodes CASSLVVGVSETQYF.

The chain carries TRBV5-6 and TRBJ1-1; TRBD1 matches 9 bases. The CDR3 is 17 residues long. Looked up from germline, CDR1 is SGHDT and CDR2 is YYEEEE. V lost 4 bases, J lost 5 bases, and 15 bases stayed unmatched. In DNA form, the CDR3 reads TGTGCCAGCAGCCGCTACAGGGGGCGAGGGTTAACGACTGAAGCTTTCTTT. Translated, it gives CASSRYRGRGLTTEAFF. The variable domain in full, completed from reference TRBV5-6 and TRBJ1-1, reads DAGVTQSPTHLIKTRGQQVTLRCSPKSGHDTVSWYQQALGQGPQFIFQYYEEEERQRGNFPDRFSGHQFPNYSSELNVNALLLGDSALYLCASSRYRGRGLTTEAFFGQGTRLTVV.

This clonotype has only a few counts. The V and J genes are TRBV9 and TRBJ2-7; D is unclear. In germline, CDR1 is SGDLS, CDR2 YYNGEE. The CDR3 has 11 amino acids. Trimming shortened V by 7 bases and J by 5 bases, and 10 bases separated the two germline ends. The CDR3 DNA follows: TGTGCCAGCCCCAGGTCCCACGAGCAGTACTTC. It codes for CASPRSHEQYF.

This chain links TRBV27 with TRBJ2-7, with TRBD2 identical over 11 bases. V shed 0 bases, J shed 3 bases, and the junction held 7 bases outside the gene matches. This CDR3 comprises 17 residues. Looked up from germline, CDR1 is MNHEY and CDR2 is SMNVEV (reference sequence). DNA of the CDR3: TGTGCCAGCAGTTTATCGGGGCTAGCGGGGGGAGTCTACGAGCAGTACTTC. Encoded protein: CASSLSGLAGGVYEQYF.

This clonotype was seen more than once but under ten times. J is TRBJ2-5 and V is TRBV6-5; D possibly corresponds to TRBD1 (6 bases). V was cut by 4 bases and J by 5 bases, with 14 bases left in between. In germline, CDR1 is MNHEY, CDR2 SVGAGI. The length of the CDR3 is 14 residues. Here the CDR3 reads CASSLRPQGETQYF. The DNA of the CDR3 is TGTGCCAGCAGTTTGAGACCCCAGGGGGAGACCCAGTACTTC.

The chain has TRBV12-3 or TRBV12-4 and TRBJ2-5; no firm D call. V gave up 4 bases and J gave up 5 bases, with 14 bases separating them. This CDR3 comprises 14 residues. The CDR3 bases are TGTGCCAGCAGTTCAAGCTTAGCCGGGGAGACCCAGTACTTC. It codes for CASSSSLAGETQYF.

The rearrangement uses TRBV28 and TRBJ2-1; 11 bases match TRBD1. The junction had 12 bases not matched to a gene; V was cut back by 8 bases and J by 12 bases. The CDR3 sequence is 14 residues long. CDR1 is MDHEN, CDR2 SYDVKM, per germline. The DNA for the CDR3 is TGTGCCAGCGGGGACAGGGGGATGGGATCCCCGCAGTTCTTC. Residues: CASGDRGMGSPQFF.

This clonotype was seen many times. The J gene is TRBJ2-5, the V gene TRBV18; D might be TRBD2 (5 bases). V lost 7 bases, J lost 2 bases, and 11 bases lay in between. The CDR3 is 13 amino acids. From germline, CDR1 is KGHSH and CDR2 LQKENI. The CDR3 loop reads CASLLARQETQYF. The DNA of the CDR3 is TGTGCCAGCTTATTAGCGCGACAAGAGACCCAGTACTTC.

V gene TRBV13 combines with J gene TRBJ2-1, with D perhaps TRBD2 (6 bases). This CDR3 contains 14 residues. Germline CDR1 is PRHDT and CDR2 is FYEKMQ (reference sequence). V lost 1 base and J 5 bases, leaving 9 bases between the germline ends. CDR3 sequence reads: CASSLDQRDNEQFF. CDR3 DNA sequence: TGTGCCAGCAGCTTAGACCAGCGGGACAATGAGCAGTTCTTC.

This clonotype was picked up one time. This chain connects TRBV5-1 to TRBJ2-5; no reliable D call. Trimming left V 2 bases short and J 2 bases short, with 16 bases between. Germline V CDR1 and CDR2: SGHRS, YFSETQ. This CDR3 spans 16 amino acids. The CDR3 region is CASSFGSSRTQETQYF. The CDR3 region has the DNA TGCGCCAGCAGCTTCGGAAGCAGCCGAACACAAGAGACCCAGTACTTC.

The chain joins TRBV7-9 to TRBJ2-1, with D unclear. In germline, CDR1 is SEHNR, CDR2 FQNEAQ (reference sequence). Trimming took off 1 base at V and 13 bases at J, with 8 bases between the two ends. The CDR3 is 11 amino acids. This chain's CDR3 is CASSLGVAQFF. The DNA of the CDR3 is TGTGCCAGCAGCTTAGGGGTTGCCCAGTTCTTC.

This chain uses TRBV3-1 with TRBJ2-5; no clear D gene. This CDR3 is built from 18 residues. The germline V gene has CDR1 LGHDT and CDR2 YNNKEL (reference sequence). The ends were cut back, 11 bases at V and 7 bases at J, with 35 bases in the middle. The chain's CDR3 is CALSLVGYKGSDWGTQYF. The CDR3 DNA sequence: TGTGCCCTCAGTTTAGTGGGTTATAAGGGCTCTGACTGGGGGACCCAGTACTTC.

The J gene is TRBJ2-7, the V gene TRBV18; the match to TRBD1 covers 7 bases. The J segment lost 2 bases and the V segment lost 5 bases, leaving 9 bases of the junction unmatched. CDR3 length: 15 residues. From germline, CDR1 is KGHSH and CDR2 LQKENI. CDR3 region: CASSKDRIIPYEQYF. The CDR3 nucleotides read TGTGCCAGCTCAAAGGACAGGATCATCCCCTACGAGCAGTACTTC.

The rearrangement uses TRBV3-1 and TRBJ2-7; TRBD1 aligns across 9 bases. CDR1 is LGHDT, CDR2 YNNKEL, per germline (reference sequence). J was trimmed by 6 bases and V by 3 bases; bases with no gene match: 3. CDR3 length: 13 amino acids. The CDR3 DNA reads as TGTGCCAGCAGCCATAGGACAGGGGCCGAGCAGTACTTC. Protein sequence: CASSHRTGAEQYF.

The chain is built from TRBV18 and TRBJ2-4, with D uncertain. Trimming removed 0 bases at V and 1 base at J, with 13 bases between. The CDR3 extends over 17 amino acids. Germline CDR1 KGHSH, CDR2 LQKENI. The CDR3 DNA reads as TGTGCCAGCTCACCACCGGAAAGGGCTGATGCCAAAAACATTCAGTACTTC. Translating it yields CASSPPERADAKNIQYF.

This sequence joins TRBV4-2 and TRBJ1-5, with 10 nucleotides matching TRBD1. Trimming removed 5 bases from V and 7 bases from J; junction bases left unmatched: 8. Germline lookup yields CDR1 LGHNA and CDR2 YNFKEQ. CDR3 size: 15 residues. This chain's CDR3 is CASSGRDRGQQPQHF. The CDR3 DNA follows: TGTGCCAGCAGCGGCCGGGACAGGGGACAACAGCCCCAGCATTTT.

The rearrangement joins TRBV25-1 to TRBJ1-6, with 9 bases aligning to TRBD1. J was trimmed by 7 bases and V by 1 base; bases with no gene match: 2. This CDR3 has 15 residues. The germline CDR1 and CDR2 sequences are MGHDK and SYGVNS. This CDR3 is CASSELDRGNSPLHF. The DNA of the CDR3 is TGTGCCAGCAGTGAATTAGACAGGGGGAATTCACCCCTCCACTTT.

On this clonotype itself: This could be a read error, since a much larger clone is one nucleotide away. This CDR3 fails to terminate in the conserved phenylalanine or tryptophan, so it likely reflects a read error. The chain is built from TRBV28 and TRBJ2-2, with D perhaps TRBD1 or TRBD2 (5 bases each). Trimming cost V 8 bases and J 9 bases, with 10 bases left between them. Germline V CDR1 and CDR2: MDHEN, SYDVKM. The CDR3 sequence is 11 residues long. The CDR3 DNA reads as TGTGCCAGCGGGACCCGCCGGGAGCTGTTTTTA. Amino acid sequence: CASGTRRELFL.